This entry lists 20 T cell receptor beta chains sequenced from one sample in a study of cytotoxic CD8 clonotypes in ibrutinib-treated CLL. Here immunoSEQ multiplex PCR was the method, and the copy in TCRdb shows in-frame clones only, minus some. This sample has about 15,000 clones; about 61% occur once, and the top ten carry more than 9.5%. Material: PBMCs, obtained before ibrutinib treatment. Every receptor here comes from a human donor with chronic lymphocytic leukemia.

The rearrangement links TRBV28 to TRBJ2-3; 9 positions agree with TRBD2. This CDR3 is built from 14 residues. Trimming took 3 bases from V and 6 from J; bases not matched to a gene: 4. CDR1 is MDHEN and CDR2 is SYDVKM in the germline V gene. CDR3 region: CASSFSGRWDTQYF. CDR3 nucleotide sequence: TGTGCCAGCAGTTTCAGCGGGAGGTGGGATACGCAGTATTTT.

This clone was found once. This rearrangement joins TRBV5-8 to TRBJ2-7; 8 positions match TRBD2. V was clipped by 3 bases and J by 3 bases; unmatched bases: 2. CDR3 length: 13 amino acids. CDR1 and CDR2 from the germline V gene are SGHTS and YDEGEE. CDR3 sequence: CASSWGTSYEQYF. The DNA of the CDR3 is TGTGCCAGCAGCTGGGGGACTAGCTACGAGCAGTACTTC.

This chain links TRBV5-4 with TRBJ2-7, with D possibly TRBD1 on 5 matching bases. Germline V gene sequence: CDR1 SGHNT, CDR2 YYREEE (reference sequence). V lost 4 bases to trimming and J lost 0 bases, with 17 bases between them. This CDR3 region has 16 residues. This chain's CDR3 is CASSLTAGLSSYEQYF. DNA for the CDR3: TGTGCCAGCAGCCTTACTGCAGGGCTGAGCTCCTACGAGCAGTACTTC.

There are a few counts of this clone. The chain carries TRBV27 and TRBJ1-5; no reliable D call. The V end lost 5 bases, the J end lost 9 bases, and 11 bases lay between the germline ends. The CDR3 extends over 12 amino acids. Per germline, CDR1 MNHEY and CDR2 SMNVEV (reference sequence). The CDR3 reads CASSRTDGPQHF. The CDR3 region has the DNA TGTGCCAGCAGTCGGACGGATGGGCCCCAGCATTTT.

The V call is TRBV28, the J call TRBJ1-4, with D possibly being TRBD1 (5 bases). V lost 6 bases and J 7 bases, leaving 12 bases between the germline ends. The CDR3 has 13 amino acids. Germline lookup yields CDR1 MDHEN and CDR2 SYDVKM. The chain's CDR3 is CASSRTRAEKLFF. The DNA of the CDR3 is TGTGCCAGCAGCCGGACCAGGGCTGAAAAACTGTTTTTT.

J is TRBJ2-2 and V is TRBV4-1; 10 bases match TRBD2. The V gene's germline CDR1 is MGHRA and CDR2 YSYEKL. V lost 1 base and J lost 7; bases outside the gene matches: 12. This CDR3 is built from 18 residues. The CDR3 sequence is CASSQAQGAGGPIGELFF. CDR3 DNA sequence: TGCGCCAGCAGCCAAGCCCAGGGAGCGGGAGGGCCGATCGGGGAGCTGTTTTTT.

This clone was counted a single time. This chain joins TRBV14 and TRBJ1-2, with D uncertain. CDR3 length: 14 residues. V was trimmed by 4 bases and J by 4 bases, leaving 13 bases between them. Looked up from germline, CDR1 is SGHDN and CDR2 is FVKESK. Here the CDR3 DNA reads TGTGCCAGCAGCCGCAAGGCAAATTCCTATGGCTACACCTTC. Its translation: CASSRKANSYGYTF.

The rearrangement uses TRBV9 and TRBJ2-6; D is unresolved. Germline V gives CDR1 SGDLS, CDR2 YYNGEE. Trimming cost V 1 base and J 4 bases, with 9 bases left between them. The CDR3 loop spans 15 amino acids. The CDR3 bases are TGTGCCAGCAGCGTAACAAGTTCCGGGGCCAACGTCCTGACTTTC. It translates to CASSVTSSGANVLTF.

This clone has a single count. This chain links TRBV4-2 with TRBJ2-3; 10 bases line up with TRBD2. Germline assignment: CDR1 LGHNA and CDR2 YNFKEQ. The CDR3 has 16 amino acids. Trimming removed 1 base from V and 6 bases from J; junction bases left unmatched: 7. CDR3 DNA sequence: TGTGCCAGCAGCCAAGTAGGAGCGGGGGGGCTGGATACGCAGTATTTT. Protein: CASSQVGAGGLDTQYF.

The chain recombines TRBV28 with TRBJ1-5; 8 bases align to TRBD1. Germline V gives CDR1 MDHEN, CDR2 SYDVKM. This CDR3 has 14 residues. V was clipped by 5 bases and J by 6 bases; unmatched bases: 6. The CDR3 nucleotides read TGTGCCAGCAGTACCCACAGGGGGAGTCAGCCCCAGCATTTT. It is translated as CASSTHRGSQPQHF.

CDR3 DNA sequence: TGTGCCACCAGCAGAGATAGGGGGGTACCAGGGACTCGGGGCTACACCTTC. Encoded protein: CATSRDRGVPGTRGYTF. The V gene is TRBV15, the J gene TRBJ1-2, with D possibly being TRBD1 (6 bases). V was clipped by 0 bases and J by 8 bases, with 22 bases between them. This CDR3 region has 17 residues. Germline CDR1 is LNHNV and CDR2 is YYDKDF (reference sequence).

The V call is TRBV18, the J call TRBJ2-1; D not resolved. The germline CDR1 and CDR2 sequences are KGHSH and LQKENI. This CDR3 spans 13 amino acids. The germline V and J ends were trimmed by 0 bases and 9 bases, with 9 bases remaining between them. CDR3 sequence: CASSPPGGVEQFF. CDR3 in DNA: TGTGCCAGCTCACCACCTGGTGGGGTTGAGCAGTTCTTC.

CDR3: CASSWWVQGCGYTF. Here the CDR3 DNA reads TGTGCCAGCAGCTGGTGGGTTCAGGGGTGTGGCTACACCTTC. The chain recombines TRBV5-4 with TRBJ1-2; the D gene is possibly TRBD1 (6 bases). This CDR3 has 14 residues. The V and J ends lost 3 bases and 7 bases respectively, with 16 bases between them. From germline, CDR1 is SGHNT and CDR2 YYREEE (reference sequence).

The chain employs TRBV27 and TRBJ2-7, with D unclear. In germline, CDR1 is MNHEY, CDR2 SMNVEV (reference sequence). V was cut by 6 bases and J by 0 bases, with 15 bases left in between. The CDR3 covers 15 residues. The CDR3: CASSLTHYLSYEQYF. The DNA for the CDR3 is TGTGCCAGCAGCCTAACCCACTACCTCTCCTACGAGCAGTACTTC.

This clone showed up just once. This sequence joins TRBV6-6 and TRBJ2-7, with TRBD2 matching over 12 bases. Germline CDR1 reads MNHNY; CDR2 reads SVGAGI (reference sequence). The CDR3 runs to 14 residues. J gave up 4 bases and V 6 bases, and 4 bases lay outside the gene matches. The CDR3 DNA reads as TGTGCCAGCAGCACGGGACTAGCGGGTTACGAGCAGTACGTC. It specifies CASSTGLAGYEQYV.

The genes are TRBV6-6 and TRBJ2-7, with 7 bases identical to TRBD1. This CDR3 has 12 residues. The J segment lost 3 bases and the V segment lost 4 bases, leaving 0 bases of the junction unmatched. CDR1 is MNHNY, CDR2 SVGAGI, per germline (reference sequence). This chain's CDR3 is CASSWDSYEQYF. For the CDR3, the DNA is TGTGCCAGCAGTTGGGACAGCTACGAGCAGTACTTC.

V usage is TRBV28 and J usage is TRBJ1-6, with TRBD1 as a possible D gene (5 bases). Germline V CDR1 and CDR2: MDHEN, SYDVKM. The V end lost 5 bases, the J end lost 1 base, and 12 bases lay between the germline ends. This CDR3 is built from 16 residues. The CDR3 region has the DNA TGTGCCAGCAGTCACCGGGGGGGTTCCTATAATTCACCCCTCCACTTT. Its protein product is CASSHRGGSYNSPLHF.

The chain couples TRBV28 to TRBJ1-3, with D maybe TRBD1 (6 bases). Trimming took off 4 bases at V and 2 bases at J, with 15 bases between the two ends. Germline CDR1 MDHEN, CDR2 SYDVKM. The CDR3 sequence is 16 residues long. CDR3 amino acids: CASSSGARGTGNTIYF. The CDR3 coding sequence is TGTGCCAGCAGTTCAGGGGCAAGGGGGACTGGAAACACCATATATTTT. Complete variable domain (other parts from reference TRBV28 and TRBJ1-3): DVKVTQSSRYLVKRTGEKVFLECVQDMDHENMFWYRQDPGLGLRLIYFSYDVKMKEKGDIPEGYSVSREKKERFSLILESASTNQTSMYLCASSSGARGTGNTIYFGEGSWLTVV.

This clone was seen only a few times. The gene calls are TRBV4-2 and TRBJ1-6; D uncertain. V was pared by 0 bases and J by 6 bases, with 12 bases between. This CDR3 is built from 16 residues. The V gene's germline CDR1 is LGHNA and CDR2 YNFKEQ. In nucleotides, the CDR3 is TGTGCCAGCAGCCAAGATGTAGAGACCTTTAATTCACCCCTCCACTTT. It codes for CASSQDVETFNSPLHF.

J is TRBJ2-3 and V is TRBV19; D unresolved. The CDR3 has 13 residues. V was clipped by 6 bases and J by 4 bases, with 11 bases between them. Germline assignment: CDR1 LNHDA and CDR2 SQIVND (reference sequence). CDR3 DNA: TGTGCCAGTAGCTACCGACCCGCAGATACGCAGTATTTT. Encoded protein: CASSYRPADTQYF. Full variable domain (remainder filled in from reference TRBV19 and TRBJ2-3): DGGITQSPKYLFRKEGQNVTLSCEQNLNHDAMYWYRQDPGQGLRLIYYSQIVNDFQKGDIAEGYSVSREKKESFPLTVTSAQKNPTAFYLCASSYRPADTQYFGPGTRLTVL.